The T cell receptor beta chain under discussion was sequenced for a study of blood T cell repertoires in COVID-19. Study-wide context: Donors in the United States, Italy and Spain gave samples during acute or convalescent COVID-19.

CDR1 SGHRS and CDR2 YFSETQ come from the germline V gene. The germline V and J ends were trimmed by 4 bases and 4 bases, with 17 bases remaining between them. This CDR3 spans 15 amino acids. Original processing methods: Amplifying reference gene primers gave estimates of nucleated cell counts. TCRdb's table, derived via immunoSEQ multiplex PCR, lists solely in-frame clones and lacks some. V, J and clone size were drawn from that table, and D and trimming were deduced from the DNA. The data hold roughly 170,000 clones, with about 83% observed a single time. Sequences were obtained from peripheral blood. The V gene is TRBV5-1, the J gene TRBJ1-1; possible D gene TRBD1, 6 bases. This clonotype originated in a woman aged 18-29 years who had recovered from COVID-19. CDR3 loop: CASSPLDRLSTEAFF. The CDR3 nucleotides read TGCGCCAGCAGCCCCTTAGACAGGCTCAGCACTGAAGCTTTCTTT.